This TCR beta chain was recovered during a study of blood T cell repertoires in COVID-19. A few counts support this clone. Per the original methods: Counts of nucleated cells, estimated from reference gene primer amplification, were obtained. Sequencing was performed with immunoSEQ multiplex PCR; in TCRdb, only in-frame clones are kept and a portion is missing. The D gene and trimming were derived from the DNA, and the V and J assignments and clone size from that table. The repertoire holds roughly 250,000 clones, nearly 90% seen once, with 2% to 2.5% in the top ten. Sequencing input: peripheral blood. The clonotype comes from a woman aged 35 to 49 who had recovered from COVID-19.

CDR3 region: CASSFTPPGLMNTEAFF. Written as DNA, the CDR3 is TGTGCCAGCAGTTTTACCCCACCAGGGCTGATGAACACTGAAGCTTTCTTT. V and J are TRBV6-2 or TRBV6-3 and TRBJ1-1; D may be TRBD1 (5 bases). Germline CDR1 is MNHEY and CDR2 is SVGEGT. The CDR3 sequence is 17 residues long. Trimming shortened V by 4 bases and J by 0 bases, and 18 bases separated the two germline ends.